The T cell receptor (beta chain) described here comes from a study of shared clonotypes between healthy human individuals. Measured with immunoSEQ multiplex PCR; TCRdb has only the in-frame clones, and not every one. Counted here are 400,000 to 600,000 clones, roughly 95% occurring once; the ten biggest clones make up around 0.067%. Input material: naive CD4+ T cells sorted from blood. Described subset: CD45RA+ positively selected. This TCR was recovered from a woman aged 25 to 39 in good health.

In DNA, the CDR3 is TGTGCCAGCAGATACCTCGGGAAGGGGGACACTGAAGCTTTCTTT. This sequence encodes CASRYLGKGDTEAFF. The J gene is TRBJ1-1, the V gene TRBV6-5, with D possibly matching TRBD1 (6 bases). V was shortened by 6 bases and J by 3 bases, with 17 bases between the two germline ends. The CDR3 sequence is 15 residues long. Germline CDR1 and CDR2: MNHEY and SVGAGI.